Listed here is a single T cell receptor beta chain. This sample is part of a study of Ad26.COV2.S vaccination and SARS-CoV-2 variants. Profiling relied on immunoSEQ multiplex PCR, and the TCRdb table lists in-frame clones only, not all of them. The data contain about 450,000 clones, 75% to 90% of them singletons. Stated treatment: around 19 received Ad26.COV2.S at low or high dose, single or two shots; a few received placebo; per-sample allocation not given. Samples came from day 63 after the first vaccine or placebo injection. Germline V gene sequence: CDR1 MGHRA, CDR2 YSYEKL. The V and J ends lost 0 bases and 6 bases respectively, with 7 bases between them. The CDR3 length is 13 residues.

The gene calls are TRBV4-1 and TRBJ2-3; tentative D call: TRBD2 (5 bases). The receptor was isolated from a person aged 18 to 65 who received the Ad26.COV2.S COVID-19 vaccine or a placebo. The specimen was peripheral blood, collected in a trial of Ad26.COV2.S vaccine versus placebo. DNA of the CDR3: TGCGCCAGCAGCCAAGAAGGCGGGGATACGCAGTATTTT. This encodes CASSQEGGDTQYF.